This T cell receptor (beta chain) was captured in a study of graft-versus-host responses after intestinal transplantation. Overall study context: Multivisceral, liver-intestinal, or isolated intestinal grafts went to recipients.

The plating included around 200,000 irradiated, violet-dye-labeled stimulator cells together with around 200,000 CFSE-labeled responder cells. Findings and limits, study-wide: HvG clone declines early post-transplant were associated with peak circulating GvH levels. GvH clones appeared in recipient marrow, some first in ileum or blood.

Trimming removed 3 bases from V and 2 bases from J; junction bases left unmatched: 4. Germline V gene sequence: CDR1 MNHNS, CDR2 SASEGT. The CDR3 spans 15 residues. TCRdb keeps only in-frame clones here, not all; method: immunoSEQ multiplex PCR. This sample yields about 20,000 clones, of which approximately 46% are seen a single time; 0.88% belongs to the top ten. The TCR comes from a human patient who received an intestinal transplant. J is TRBJ2-7 and V is TRBV6-1; 10 positions agree with TRBD1. The source was alloreactive CD4+ T cells from a mixed lymphocyte reaction culture, collected before intestinal transplant. Noted subset: CFSE-low proliferating T cells sorted from roughly 6-day pre-transplant mixed lymphocyte reaction (GvH or HvG direction). CDR3 nucleotide sequence: TGTGCCAGCAGTGACCCCGGGACAGGGGCCTACGAGCAGTACTTC. Its protein product is CASSDPGTGAYEQYF.